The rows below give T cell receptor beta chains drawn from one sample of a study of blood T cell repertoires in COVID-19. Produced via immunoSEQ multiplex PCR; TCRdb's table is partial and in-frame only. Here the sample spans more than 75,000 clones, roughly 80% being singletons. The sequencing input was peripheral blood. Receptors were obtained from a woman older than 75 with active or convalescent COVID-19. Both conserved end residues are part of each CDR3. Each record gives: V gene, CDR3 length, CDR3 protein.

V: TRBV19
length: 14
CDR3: CASTGAGGSGEQYF

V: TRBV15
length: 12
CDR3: CATRGDGNTIYF

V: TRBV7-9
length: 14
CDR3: CASSLGGGNSPLHF

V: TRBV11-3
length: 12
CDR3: CASSSDRETQYF

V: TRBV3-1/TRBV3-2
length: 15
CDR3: CASKPAGADTGELFF

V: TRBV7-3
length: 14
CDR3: CASSLDGRAETQYF

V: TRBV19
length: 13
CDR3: CASSPPQGYGYTF

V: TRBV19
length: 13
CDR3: CARRAGGPYEQYF

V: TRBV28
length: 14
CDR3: CASTWGQGDYGYTF

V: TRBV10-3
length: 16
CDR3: CAISEVPGGATDTQYF

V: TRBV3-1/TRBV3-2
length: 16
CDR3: CASSHGERQIYNEQFF

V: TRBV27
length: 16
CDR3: CASSPGLRAGNTEAFF

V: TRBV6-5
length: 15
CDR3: CASNKGGGGNQPQHF

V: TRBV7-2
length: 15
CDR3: CASSLAAQGYSPLHF

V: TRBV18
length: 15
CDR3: CASSPPSLMLETQYF

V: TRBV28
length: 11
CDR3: CASSLRGSLSF

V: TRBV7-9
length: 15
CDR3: CASSSSQGGFGPQHF

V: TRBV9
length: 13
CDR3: CASSAHRRHTQYF

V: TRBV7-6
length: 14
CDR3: CASSEYIAGQEQYF

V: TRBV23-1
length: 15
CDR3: CASSQPRVASYEQYF

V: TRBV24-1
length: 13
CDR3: CATSDSLAGQQFF

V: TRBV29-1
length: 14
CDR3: CSVVPRGAGETQYF

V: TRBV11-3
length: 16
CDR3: CASSPGLAGAYNEQFF

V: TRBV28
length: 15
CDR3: CASSEQGARSDTQYF

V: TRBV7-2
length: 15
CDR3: CASSLGAAVNTEAFF

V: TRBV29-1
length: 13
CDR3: CSVGAGQTYEQYF

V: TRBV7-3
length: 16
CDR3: CASSLIGTSGRTEQFF

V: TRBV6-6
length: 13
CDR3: CASGGLRATEAFF

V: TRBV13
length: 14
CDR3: CASSVNRPNTEAFF

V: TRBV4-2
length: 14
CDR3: CASSQSAGQETQYF

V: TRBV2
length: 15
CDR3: CASSSFSGATDTQYF